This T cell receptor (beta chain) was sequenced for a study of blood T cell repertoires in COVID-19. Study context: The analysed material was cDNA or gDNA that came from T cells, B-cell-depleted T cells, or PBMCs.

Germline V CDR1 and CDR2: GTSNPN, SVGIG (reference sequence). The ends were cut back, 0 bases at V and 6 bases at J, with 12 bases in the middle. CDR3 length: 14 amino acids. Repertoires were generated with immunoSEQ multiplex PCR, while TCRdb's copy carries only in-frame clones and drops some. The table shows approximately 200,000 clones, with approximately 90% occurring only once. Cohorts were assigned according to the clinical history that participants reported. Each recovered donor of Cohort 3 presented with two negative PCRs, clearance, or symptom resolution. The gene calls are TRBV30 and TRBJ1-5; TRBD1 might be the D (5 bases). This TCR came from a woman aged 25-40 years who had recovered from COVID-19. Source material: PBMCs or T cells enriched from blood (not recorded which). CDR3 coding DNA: TGTGCCTGGAGTGTAGGGGAGGGCCCTCAGCCCCAGCATTTT. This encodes CAWSVGEGPQPQHF.